The 17 T cell receptor beta chains given below trace back to one sample, sequenced in a study of cytomegalovirus exposure and HLA in healthy donors. It was with 60 Vbeta and 13 Jbeta primers that the PCR ran. The protocol was immunoSEQ multiplex PCR, while the TCRdb copy is restricted to in-frame clones and leaves out a portion. Of around 200,000 clones in the sample, about 80% are singletons; the top ten hold around 3%. Material: PBMCs. These receptors all come from a woman in her forties or fifties in good health and CMV-seropositive.

The genes are TRBV28 and TRBJ1-4; D perhaps matches TRBD1 (6 bases). This CDR3 region has 15 residues. Trimming cost V 6 bases and J 0 bases, with 11 bases left between them. The germline CDR1 and CDR2 sequences are MDHEN and SYDVKM. The CDR3 loop is CASSQDSATNEKLFF. The DNA for the CDR3 is TGTGCCAGCAGCCAGGACAGTGCAACTAATGAAAAACTGTTTTTT.

The chain uses TRBV5-6 and TRBJ1-2, with 7 bases matching TRBD1. The CDR3 is made up of 14 amino acids. The V gene's germline CDR1 is SGHDT and CDR2 YYEEEE. V was pared by 3 bases and J by 5 bases, with 7 bases of the junction left unmatched. The CDR3 nucleotides read TGTGCCAGCAGCTCAGACAGGGTCGGGTATGGCTACACCTTC. Amino acids: CASSSDRVGYGYTF.

J is TRBJ2-7 and V is TRBV28; 7 nucleotides agree with TRBD1. CDR1 is MDHEN, CDR2 SYDVKM, per germline. CDR3 length equals 15 residues. The V gene end was trimmed by 5 bases and the J gene end by 3 bases; junction bases not matched to a gene: 10. CDR3 region: CASSIDRVINYEQYF. For the CDR3, the DNA is TGTGCCAGCAGTATCGACAGGGTAATAAACTACGAGCAGTACTTC.

This clone has a single count. The V call is TRBV4-1, the J call TRBJ1-5; D may be TRBD1 (5 bases). V lost 1 base to trimming and J lost 4 bases, with 14 bases between them. The CDR3 has 16 amino acids. The germline V gene encodes CDR1 MGHRA and CDR2 YSYEKL. The CDR3 coding sequence is TGCGCCAGCAGCCAAGCCCTGACAGTACTTAATCAGCCCCAGCATTTT. The encoded protein is CASSQALTVLNQPQHF.

The genes are TRBV19 and TRBJ2-2; a possible D gene is TRBD2 (5 bases). This CDR3 region has 14 residues. Germline V gene data show CDR1 as LNHDA and CDR2 as SQIVND (reference sequence). Trimming took off 5 bases at V and 6 bases at J, with 13 bases between the two ends. CDR3 loop: CASSLASGAGELFF. The CDR3 DNA is TGTGCCAGTAGTCTGGCCAGCGGTGCCGGGGAGCTGTTTTTT. Using reference TRBV19 and TRBJ2-2 for the parts outside the CDR3, the full variable domain is DGGITQSPKYLFRKEGQNVTLSCEQNLNHDAMYWYRQDPGQGLRLIYYSQIVNDFQKGDIAEGYSVSREKKESFPLTVTSAQKNPTAFYLCASSLASGAGELFFGEGSRLTVL.

The table lists this clone with a count of one. The gene calls are TRBV7-9 and TRBJ2-7, with 8 bases lining up with TRBD1. The CDR3 extends over 15 amino acids. Losses at the gene ends were 5 bases for V and 3 bases for J; bases not matched to a gene: 9. The germline V gene has CDR1 SEHNR and CDR2 FQNEAQ (reference sequence). The CDR3 here is CASSPRTGSVYEQYF. CDR3 bases: TGTGCCAGCAGCCCTCGGACAGGGTCCGTCTACGAGCAGTACTTC.

The chain carries TRBV9 and TRBJ1-6, with TRBD1 matching 8 bases. Unmatched junction bases numbered 4, after V lost 3 bases and J lost 5 bases. The germline V gene encodes CDR1 SGDLS and CDR2 YYNGEE. CDR3 size: 15 residues. Written as DNA, the CDR3 is TGTGCCAGCAGCGCGCAGGGGGCGGATAATTCACCCCTCCACTTT. This translates into CASSAQGADNSPLHF.

This clone turned up a few times. The chain recombines TRBV7-3 with TRBJ1-3; TRBD1 agrees at 7 bases. This CDR3 has 15 amino acids. J gave up 0 bases and V 5 bases, and 4 bases lay outside the gene matches. Germline loops: CDR1 SGHTA, CDR2 FQGTGA. The CDR3 region is CASSMGQPSGNTIYF. DNA of the CDR3: TGTGCCAGCAGCATGGGACAGCCCTCTGGAAACACCATATATTTT.

J is TRBJ1-2 and V is TRBV4-1; 8 positions match TRBD1. The length of the CDR3 is 16 residues. The junction had 6 bases not matched to a gene; V was cut back by 1 base and J by 2 bases. Germline CDR1 is MGHRA and CDR2 is YSYEKL. CDR3 nucleotide sequence: TGCGCCAGCAGCCAAGCGGCAGGGGGCGAAAACTATGGCTACACCTTC. This codes for CASSQAAGGENYGYTF.

This chain links TRBV7-2 with TRBJ2-7; TRBD1 is a possible D gene (6 bases). This CDR3 has 13 residues. In germline, CDR1 is SGHTA, CDR2 FQGNSA. V was trimmed by 5 bases and J by 4 bases, leaving 12 bases between them. The CDR3 DNA follows: TGTGCCAGCAGCCCGAGGGGGTGGTACGAGCAGTACTTC. It encodes CASSPRGWYEQYF.

This clone appeared a single time. This same CDR3 is encoded by further DNA sequences in the sample. The chain employs TRBV5-1 and TRBJ2-3, with unresolved D. CDR3 length: 16 residues. Trimming removed 0 bases from V and 0 bases from J, with 11 bases in between. Germline assignment: CDR1 SGHRS and CDR2 YFSETQ. In DNA, the CDR3 is TGCGCCAGCAGCTTGGGACTGGGTGGTAGCACAGATACGCAGTATTTT. Protein: CASSLGLGGSTDTQYF.

This clone was seen a handful of times. The chain employs TRBV6-5 and TRBJ1-2, with D possibly being TRBD1 (5 bases). CDR3 length equals 11 residues. Germline V lookup: CDR1 MNHEY, CDR2 SVGAGI. V lost 5 bases, J lost 4 bases, and 5 bases lay in between. The CDR3 sequence: CASSQGYGYTF. The DNA of the CDR3 is TGTGCCAGCAGTCAGGGCTATGGCTACACCTTC.

The CDR3 DNA reads as TGTGCCAGCAGTCTTCGAGCCGGGACTAGCGGTTCCAATGAGCAGTTCTTC. Amino acids: CASSLRAGTSGSNEQFF. The chain links TRBV7-2 to TRBJ2-1; 11 bases map to TRBD2. This CDR3 is 17 amino acids long. Germline V gene data show CDR1 as SGHTA and CDR2 as FQGNSA. V gave up 6 bases and J gave up 6 bases; unmatched junction bases: 13. The whole variable domain, filled in from reference TRBV7-2 and TRBJ2-1, reads GAGVSQSPSNKVTEKGKDVELRCDPISGHTALYWYRQSLGQGLEFLIYFQGNSAPDKSGLPSDRFSAERTGGSVSTLTIQRTQQEDSAVYLCASSLRAGTSGSNEQFFGPGTRLTVL.

J is TRBJ1-2 and V is TRBV28; TRBD1 might be the D (6 bases). Trimming took 7 bases from V and 8 from J, leaving 20 bases between them. This CDR3 has 14 residues. Germline V gene sequence: CDR1 MDHEN, CDR2 SYDVKM. CDR3 coding DNA: TGTGCCAGCAAATCGCCAGGGGAACTTTTGGGCTACACCTTC. Translated, it gives CASKSPGELLGYTF.

Only a few counts were recorded for this clone. V usage is TRBV5-6 and J usage is TRBJ2-2; D is unresolved. Per germline, CDR1 SGHDT and CDR2 YYEEEE. V lost 3 bases and J lost 6, with 6 bases in between. The CDR3 is made up of 12 amino acids. DNA for the CDR3: TGTGCCAGCAGCTATTTCGCCGGGGAGCTGTTTTTT. Protein product: CASSYFAGELFF.

This clone was seen a few times. Here the CDR3 DNA reads TGTGCCAGCAGCGTAGCTGTCACGGCGAACACCGGGGAGCTGTTTTTT. It is translated as CASSVAVTANTGELFF. The chain joins TRBV9 to TRBJ2-2; no firm D call. This CDR3 is built from 16 residues. CDR1 and CDR2 (germline): SGDLS, YYNGEE. Trimming removed 0 bases at V and 0 bases at J, with 9 bases between.

The chain is built from TRBV6-1 and TRBJ2-6; possibly TRBD1 for D (5 bases). V lost 9 bases, J lost 4 bases, and 16 bases lay in between. This CDR3 contains 15 residues. Germline CDR1 is MNHNS and CDR2 is SASEGT. CDR3 coding DNA: TGTGCCAGTAACGACATAGGGGTCGGGGCCAACGTCCTGACTTTC. Amino acid sequence: CASNDIGVGANVLTF.